These 12 T cell receptor beta chains were sequenced from one sample in a study of blood T cell repertoires in COVID-19. Sequenced by immunoSEQ multiplex PCR; TCRdb stores in-frame clones only, minus some. The sample includes about 170,000 clones, 86% seen only once; the top ten take roughly 7%. Sequencing was done on a sample of peripheral blood. The receptors stem from a woman older than 75 in a cohort sampled during active or convalescent COVID-19.

The rearrangement uses TRBV11-2 and TRBJ1-1; the D is unclear. V shed 1 base and J shed 7 bases, with 13 bases lying between them. CDR3 length equals 14 residues. Per the germline V gene, CDR1 is SGHAT and CDR2 is FQNNGV. CDR3 sequence (DNA): TGTGCCAGCAGCTTAGTGGCGGGTATGGGTGAAGCTTTCTTT. This translates into CASSLVAGMGEAFF.

The chain links TRBV9 to TRBJ2-5, with a weak D call TRBD2 (6 bases). Trimming stripped 0 bases from V and 6 bases from J, with 9 bases between. The length of the CDR3 is 13 residues. The germline CDR1 and CDR2 sequences are SGDLS and YYNGEE. The CDR3 sequence: CASSVVEGQTQYF. CDR3 in DNA: TGTGCCAGCAGCGTAGTGGAGGGGCAGACCCAGTACTTC. The variable domain in full, completed from reference TRBV9 and TRBJ2-5, reads DSGVTQTPKHLITATGQRVTLRCSPRSGDLSVYWYQQSLDQGLQFLIQYYNGEERAKGNILERFSAQQFPDLHSELNLSSLELGDSALYFCASSVVEGQTQYFGPGTRLLVL.

CDR3: CASSVGGAGVNTIYF. CDR3 in DNA: TGTGCCAGCAGCGTAGGAGGGGCAGGGGTGAACACCATATATTTT. The rearrangement joins TRBV9 to TRBJ1-3; perhaps TRBD1 as D (6 bases). Germline loops: CDR1 SGDLS, CDR2 YYNGEE. There are 15 residues in the CDR3. Between the trimmed V and J ends, which lost 0 bases and 7 bases, there was a span of 14 bases.

The CDR3 sequence: CASSRGTGSYEQYF. CDR3 DNA: TGTGCCAGCAGCAGGGGGACAGGATCCTACGAGCAGTACTTC. This chain links TRBV11-2 with TRBJ2-7; 8 bases line up with TRBD1. This CDR3 has 14 residues. Germline assignment: CDR1 SGHAT and CDR2 FQNNGV. V was pared by 5 bases and J by 1 base, with 4 bases of the junction left unmatched.

The gene calls are TRBV5-5 and TRBJ1-2, with 7 bases that match TRBD1. The CDR3 totals 12 residues. J was trimmed by 8 bases and V by 4 bases; bases with no gene match: 5. Germline V gives CDR1 SGHKS, CDR2 YYEKEE (reference sequence). Here the CDR3 DNA reads TGTGCCAGCAGCCCGACAGGGCAAGGCTACACCTTC. Translation: CASSPTGQGYTF.

This sequence joins TRBV5-1 and TRBJ2-5, with D perhaps TRBD2 (5 bases). CDR3 length: 15 amino acids. CDR1 SGHRS and CDR2 YFSETQ come from the germline V gene. Between the trimmed V and J ends, which lost 0 bases and 1 base, there was a span of 10 bases. DNA of the CDR3: TGCGCCAGCAGCTTGGGGCACGGGGTCCAAGAGACCCAGTACTTC. Translation gives CASSLGHGVQETQYF.

The gene calls are TRBV24-1 and TRBJ2-3; possible D gene TRBD1, 6 bases. V lost 7 bases, J lost 5 bases, and 9 bases lay in between. Germline CDR1 and CDR2: KGHDR and SFDVKD. The CDR3 is made up of 12 amino acids. The CDR3 nucleotides read TGTGCCACCAGGGGGGCCGGAGATACGCAGTATTTT. It codes for CATRGAGDTQYF.

This clone occurred once. CDR3 loop: CASRTTDWAEAFF. CDR3 sequence (DNA): TGTGCCAGTAGGACGACAGACTGGGCTGAAGCTTTCTTT. J is TRBJ1-1 and V is TRBV19, with D possibly TRBD1 on 5 matching bases. The V and J ends lost 6 bases and 6 bases respectively, with 14 bases between them. CDR3 length: 13 amino acids. Germline V gene lookup returns CDR1 LNHDA and CDR2 SQIVND (reference sequence).

This chain links TRBV9 with TRBJ2-1; 13 bases fit TRBD2. This CDR3 region has 15 residues. V shed 3 bases, J shed 6 bases, and the junction held 3 bases outside the gene matches. In germline, CDR1 is SGDLS, CDR2 YYNGEE. In nucleotides, the CDR3 is TGTGCCAGCAGCGAGACTAGCGGGAGGCTCAATGAGCAGTTCTTC. Residues: CASSETSGRLNEQFF.

This rearrangement joins TRBV6-5 to TRBJ1-4; 9 bases align to TRBD1. Per germline, CDR1 MNHEY and CDR2 SVGAGI. The CDR3 has 15 residues. V was clipped by 2 bases and J by 8 bases; unmatched bases: 6. The DNA of the CDR3 is TGTGCCAGCAGTTACCTGGGACAGGGTGGCGAAAAACTGTTTTTT. This translates into CASSYLGQGGEKLFF.

J is TRBJ2-7 and V is TRBV28; the match to TRBD1 covers 7 bases. The germline V gene has CDR1 MDHEN and CDR2 SYDVKM. V gave up 3 bases and J gave up 7 bases; unmatched junction bases: 9. This CDR3 region has 14 residues. CDR3 residues: CASSFVPRGNEQYF. The CDR3 DNA follows: TGTGCCAGCAGTTTTGTCCCCAGGGGGAATGAGCAGTACTTC. The full variable domain, completed using reference TRBV28 and TRBJ2-7, is DVKVTQSSRYLVKRTGEKVFLECVQDMDHENMFWYRQDPGLGLRLIYFSYDVKMKEKGDIPEGYSVSREKKERFSLILESASTNQTSMYLCASSFVPRGNEQYFGPGTRLTVT.

V is TRBV11-3 and J is TRBJ1-3; D gene unclear. V gave up 5 bases and J gave up 0 bases, with 11 bases separating them. CDR1 and CDR2 from the germline V gene are SGHNT and YENEEA. This CDR3 contains 15 residues. The CDR3 coding sequence is TGTGCCAGCAGCAATAGACTTAGCTCTGGAAACACCATATATTTT. It yields the protein CASSNRLSSGNTIYF.